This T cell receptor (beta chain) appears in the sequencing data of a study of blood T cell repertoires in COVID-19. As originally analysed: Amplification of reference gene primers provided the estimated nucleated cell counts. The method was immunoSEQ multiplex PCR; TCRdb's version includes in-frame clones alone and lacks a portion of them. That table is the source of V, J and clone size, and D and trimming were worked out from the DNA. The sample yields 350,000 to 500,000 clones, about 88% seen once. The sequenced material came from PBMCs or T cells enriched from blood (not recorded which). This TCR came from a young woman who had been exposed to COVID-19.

The CDR3 nucleotides read TGTGCCAGCAGCTTAACGGACTTCTCTGGGGCCAACGTCCTGACTTTC. The encoded protein is CASSLTDFSGANVLTF. The rearrangement links TRBV11-2 to TRBJ2-6, with D tentatively TRBD2 (5 bases). CDR1 SGHAT and CDR2 FQNNGV come from the germline V gene. V gave up 2 bases and J gave up 0 bases, with 8 bases separating them. The CDR3 is made up of 16 amino acids.